Listed below are T cell receptor beta chains from one sample, sequenced in a study of blood T cell repertoires in COVID-19. The repertoire was sequenced with immunoSEQ multiplex PCR; TCRdb's copy has only in-frame clones and lacks some. The sample holds 250,000 to 400,000 clones, roughly 88% seen once. The sequencing sample was made of peripheral blood. These receptors were collected from a young woman with COVID-19, enrolled during active disease. Each CDR3 is given with its conserved first and last residue. A D gene is named only where the DNA matches it firmly. The size field is filled for only some rows; it gives once, few, many or a size class.

J,D,V,size,DNA,CDR3
TRBJ1-2,TRBD1,TRBV2,NA,TGTGCCAGCAACCAACAGGGGACTAACTATGGCTACACCTTC,CASNQQGTNYGYTF
TRBJ2-1,NA,TRBV21-1,NA,TGTGCCAGCAGGATAGCTAGCCCCTCAAACTACTACAATGAGCAGTTCTTC,CASRIASPSNYYNEQFF
TRBJ2-1,TRBD1,TRBV14,once,TGTGCCAGCAGCCAAGAGGACAGGGGGCTAGGTGAGCAGTTCTTC,CASSQEDRGLGEQFF
TRBJ2-2,TRBD1,TRBV5-5,NA,TGTGCCAGCAGCACCCAGGGGGCTGGAAACACCGGGGAGCTGTTTTTT,CASSTQGAGNTGELFF
TRBJ1-5,TRBD1,TRBV5-1,NA,TGCGCCAGCAGCTTGGGAGGGACAGAAGGTCAGCCCCAGCATTTT,CASSLGGTEGQPQHF
TRBJ2-7,NA,TRBV7-2,NA,TGTGCCAGCAGCCGCCTACCCGGACTCGCCTACGAGCAGTACTTC,CASSRLPGLAYEQYF
TRBJ2-1,NA,TRBV29-1,NA,TGCAGCGTGGGACTTCTAGCGAGCTCCTACAATGAGCAGTTCTTC,CSVGLLASSYNEQFF
TRBJ1-2,TRBD1,TRBV6-5,NA,TGTGCCAGTCACCCAACCCAGGGACAGGGGGCTCGCACCTTC,CASHPTQGQGARTF
TRBJ2-1,NA,TRBV18,NA,TGTGCCAGCTCACCATCCGTCGATGAGCAGTTCTTC,CASSPSVDEQFF
TRBJ2-1,TRBD2,TRBV28,NA,TGTGCCAGCTCCGTCGGGCTAGCGGGTGTTTATGAGCAGTTCTTC,CASSVGLAGVYEQFF
TRBJ2-1,TRBD1,TRBV29-1,NA,TGCAGCGCTCCGGGACAGGGTGTTAGCAATGAGCAGTTCTTC,CSAPGQGVSNEQFF
TRBJ2-3,TRBD2,TRBV7-9,NA,TGTGCCAGCAGCGAAATAGCGGGGTCGGGCGATACGCAGTATTTT,CASSEIAGSGDTQYF
TRBJ2-2,TRBD1,TRBV27,NA,TGTACCAGCAGTACAGCGACAGGGGGGACCGGGGAGCTGTTTTTT,CTSSTATGGTGELFF
TRBJ1-4,NA,TRBV7-6,NA,TGTGCCAGCAGCCTCGGCCCGCCGGGAGAAAAACTGTTTTTT,CASSLGPPGEKLFF
TRBJ1-3,NA,TRBV30,NA,TGTGCCTGGTCCCGGCCGGGGGTAGGAGGAAACACCATATATTTT,CAWSRPGVGGNTIYF
TRBJ1-2,NA,TRBV5-1,NA,TGCGCCAGCAGCTTGGGGTTCGCCCGGGATGATACTGGCTACACCTTC,CASSLGFARDDTGYTF
TRBJ2-3,TRBD2,TRBV9,NA,TGTGCCAGCAGCGTCCTAGCGGGAGGGACAGATACGCAGTATTTT,CASSVLAGGTDTQYF